The 16 T cell receptor beta chains in this list originate from one sample, sequenced in a study of PD-1 blockade in classical Hodgkin lymphoma. Profiling relied on immunoSEQ multiplex PCR, and the TCRdb table lists in-frame clones only, not all of them. The sample contains 25,000 or so clones, 60% to 85% of which appear only once. All patients experienced relapse after autologous stem cell transplantation, and brentuximab vedotin exposure was variable. Researchers used magnetic negative selection to pull out pure CD4+ T cells from thawed PBMCs. Here the sequenced sample was CD4+ T cells from blood, taken at baseline. These receptor sequences come from a human donor with classical Hodgkin lymphoma.

The chain employs TRBV9 and TRBJ1-1, with D perhaps matching TRBD1 (5 bases). The V gene lost 0 bases and the J gene lost 3 bases, with 12 bases spanning the gap. The germline CDR1 and CDR2 sequences are SGDLS and YYNGEE. The CDR3 consists of 15 residues. The CDR3 loop reads CASSVGGRADTEAFF. CDR3 coding DNA: TGTGCCAGCAGCGTAGGGGGCAGGGCGGACACTGAAGCTTTCTTT.

This chain joins TRBV6-4 and TRBJ1-6; D call uncertain. V was trimmed by 2 bases and J by 7 bases, leaving 6 bases between them. The CDR3 covers 13 residues. Germline V gives CDR1 MRHNA, CDR2 SNTAGT. CDR3 sequence: CASSDRENSPLHF. The CDR3 DNA reads as TGTGCCAGCAGTGACAGGGAAAATTCACCCCTCCACTTT.

The DNA of the CDR3 is TGTGCCAGTAGTGGACCGACCCTTCCTCGCTACACCTTC. It encodes CASSGPTLPRYTF. The J gene is TRBJ1-2, the V gene TRBV19; no reliable D call. CDR1 is LNHDA and CDR2 is SQIVND in the germline V gene (reference sequence). CDR3 length equals 13 residues. Trimming took 5 bases from V and 9 from J, leaving 16 bases between them.

This chain links TRBV19 with TRBJ2-7; 7 positions match TRBD1. Per germline, CDR1 LNHDA and CDR2 SQIVND (reference sequence). V dropped 5 bases and J dropped 7; count of bases not matched to a gene: 14. This CDR3 contains 15 residues. Here the CDR3 reads CASSFPGTVLREQYF. As DNA, the CDR3 is TGTGCCAGTAGTTTCCCCGGGACAGTACTACGGGAGCAGTACTTC.

V is TRBV11-2 and J is TRBJ2-3; 7 bases match TRBD1. The CDR3 extends over 15 amino acids. The J segment lost 0 bases and the V segment lost 5 bases, leaving 5 bases of the junction unmatched. CDR1 and CDR2 from the germline V gene are SGHAT and FQNNGV. The CDR3 DNA follows: TGTGCCAGCAGCCCCCGGACAGGTAGCACAGATACGCAGTATTTT. Its translation is CASSPRTGSTDTQYF. Supplemented by reference TRBV11-2 and TRBJ2-3, the full variable domain reads EAGVAQSPRYKIIEKRQSVAFWCNPISGHATLYWYQQILGQGPKLLIQFQNNGVVDDSQLPKDRFSAERLKGVDSTLKIQPAKLEDSAVYLCASSPRTGSTDTQYFGPGTRLTVL.

The J gene is TRBJ1-2, the V gene TRBV28, with D tentatively TRBD1 (6 bases). Per germline, CDR1 MDHEN and CDR2 SYDVKM. Trimming took off 4 bases at V and 4 bases at J, with 16 bases between the two ends. The CDR3 runs to 15 residues. CDR3 in amino acids: CASSSDSGETYGYTF. CDR3 DNA sequence: TGTGCCAGCAGTTCGGACAGCGGGGAAACCTATGGCTACACCTTC.

This CDR3 reads CACRGMLDNEQFF. The CDR3 nucleotides are TGTGCCTGCCGGGGCATGCTCGACAATGAGCAGTTCTTC. This sequence joins TRBV6-6 and TRBJ2-1; D tentatively fits TRBD1 or TRBD2 (5 bases each). Germline values: CDR1 MNHNY, CDR2 SVGAGI (reference sequence). V lost 11 bases and J 5 bases, leaving 16 bases between the germline ends. CDR3 size: 13 residues.

The chain combines TRBV7-3 with TRBJ2-6, with D perhaps TRBD1 (5 bases). V dropped 2 bases and J dropped 0 bases, with 11 bases sitting between them. The CDR3 length is 17 residues. Germline V gives CDR1 SGHTA, CDR2 FQGTGA. DNA of the CDR3: TGTGCCAGCAGCTTACTGGGGCCCAACTCTGGGGCCAACGTCCTGACTTTC. Residues: CASSLLGPNSGANVLTF.

The J gene is TRBJ1-1, the V gene TRBV27; D possibly corresponds to TRBD1 (5 bases). V was shortened by 1 base and J by 5 bases, with 11 bases between the two germline ends. This CDR3 has 14 residues. The germline gives CDR1 MNHEY, CDR2 SMNVEV (reference sequence). CDR3 DNA: TGTGCCAGCAGTTTATTGGGGGTTTCAACTGAAGCTTTCTTT. It codes for CASSLLGVSTEAFF.

This chain connects TRBV9 to TRBJ1-4; D remains ambiguous. This CDR3 is 13 amino acids long. The germline V gene encodes CDR1 SGDLS and CDR2 YYNGEE. Trimming cost V 3 bases and J 7 bases, with 10 bases left between them. CDR3 amino acids: CASSAEGSEKLFF. The CDR3 DNA reads as TGTGCCAGCAGCGCTGAGGGATCTGAAAAACTGTTTTTT.

V is TRBV2 and J is TRBJ2-1; no firm D call. The germline V gene encodes CDR1 SNHLY and CDR2 FYNNEI. The CDR3 totals 19 residues. V was cut by 2 bases and J by 0 bases, with 20 bases left in between. CDR3 sequence reads: CASSESPRRVPSSYNEQFF. DNA for the CDR3: TGTGCCAGCAGTGAAAGCCCCCGTCGAGTCCCAAGCTCCTACAATGAGCAGTTCTTC.

This chain uses TRBV28 with TRBJ1-5; a possible D gene is TRBD1 (5 bases). V lost 2 bases, J lost 2 bases, and 13 bases lay in between. Germline V gives CDR1 MDHEN, CDR2 SYDVKM. This CDR3 contains 16 residues. CDR3 nucleotide sequence: TGTGCCAGCAGTTTAAGTTCGTTAGGGGGCAATCAGCCCCAGCATTTT. This translates into CASSLSSLGGNQPQHF.

The rearrangement links TRBV5-4 to TRBJ1-4, with TRBD1 identical over 9 bases. This CDR3 contains 15 residues. From germline, CDR1 is SGHNT and CDR2 YYREEE (reference sequence). The V gene end was trimmed by 1 base and the J gene end by 7 bases; junction bases not matched to a gene: 5. CDR3 sequence (DNA): TGTGCCAGCAGCTTGCCGGGACAGGGAGTTGAAAAACTGTTTTTT. Its protein is CASSLPGQGVEKLFF.

The chain links TRBV7-2 to TRBJ2-1; D is unclear. Germline V gene lookup returns CDR1 SGHTA and CDR2 FQGNSA. V was cut by 1 base and J by 8 bases, with 12 bases left in between. The CDR3 covers 14 residues. The CDR3 loop is CASSLGELFDEQFF. CDR3 bases: TGTGCCAGCAGCTTAGGAGAGTTGTTCGATGAGCAGTTCTTC.

This clone has just one count. The rearrangement links TRBV6-5 to TRBJ1-6; D unclear. V dropped 2 bases and J dropped 9 bases, with 11 bases sitting between them. The CDR3 spans 14 residues. Per germline, CDR1 MNHEY and CDR2 SVGAGI. CDR3 in amino acids: CASSYNIPGSPLHF. The CDR3 region has the DNA TGTGCCAGCAGTTACAACATCCCGGGTTCACCCCTCCACTTT.

This clone has a handful of counts. The V call is TRBV30, the J call TRBJ1-5; no firm D call. V was clipped by 2 bases and J by 2 bases, with 7 bases between them. The CDR3 has 13 amino acids. CDR1 and CDR2 (germline): GTSNPN, SVGIG (reference sequence). The CDR3 loop is CAWSPDGNQPQHF. The CDR3, as DNA: TGTGCCTGGAGTCCGGACGGCAATCAGCCCCAGCATTTT.